The clone carrying this T cell receptor (beta chain) was detected many times. Its antigen is not known. This sample was taken from a study of response to subunit inactivated influenza vaccine. General observations from the study: Authors suggested each seasonal flu vaccination may recruit only limited numbers of new T cells.

TCRdb re-analysed the RT-PCR reads in MiXCR, keeping a single row per CDR3 protein. This table has roughly 760,000 distinct CDR3 sequences, around 20% appearing once. The specimen was PBMCs from blood, collected about 5 days after vaccination. The origin of this receptor is a man over 45 who received an inactivated influenza vaccine.

The CDR3 sequence is CASRQLAGGVFF. The CDR3 DNA follows: TGTGCCAGCAGGCAGCTAGCGGGGGGGGTGTTCTTC. The V and J genes are TRBV12-3 or TRBV12-4 and TRBJ2-1; 12 positions match TRBD2. J was trimmed by 15 bases and V by 6 bases; bases with no gene match: 6. CDR3 length equals 12 residues.